The 21 T cell receptor beta chains listed next were all sequenced from one sample in a study of cytomegalovirus exposure and HLA in healthy donors. PCR involved 60 Vbeta and 13 Jbeta primers. Clones were read by immunoSEQ multiplex PCR, and TCRdb kept only the in-frame ones, dropping some. This table has fewer than 200,000 clones, 80% appearing once. Source material: PBMCs. Receptor source: a woman in her forties or fifties in good health and CMV-seropositive.

This rearrangement joins TRBV28 to TRBJ1-3; no reliable D call. This CDR3 is built from 14 residues. V shed 4 bases and J shed 4 bases, with 11 bases lying between them. Germline lookup yields CDR1 MDHEN and CDR2 SYDVKM. The CDR3 sequence: CASSWRASGNTIYF. The CDR3 DNA follows: TGTGCCAGCAGTTGGCGGGCGTCCGGAAACACCATATATTTT.

This clone was recorded once. CDR3 sequence: CASTVERDYNEQFF. CDR3 DNA: TGTGCCAGCACCGTTGAGCGGGACTACAATGAGCAGTTCTTC. This chain connects TRBV6-1 to TRBJ2-1; 7 bases are shared with TRBD2. Germline assignment: CDR1 MNHNS and CDR2 SASEGT. The CDR3 spans 14 residues. Trimming took 7 bases from V and 3 from J; bases not matched to a gene: 6.

The V and J genes are TRBV18 and TRBJ2-7; a weak D match, TRBD2 (6 bases). Per the germline V gene, CDR1 is KGHSH and CDR2 is LQKENI. The CDR3 loop spans 12 amino acids. V was clipped by 4 bases and J by 6 bases, with 10 bases between them. CDR3 amino acids: CASSRDSGEQYF. CDR3 DNA sequence: TGTGCCAGCTCACGGGACTCCGGCGAGCAGTACTTC. Full variable domain (rest looked up from reference TRBV18 and TRBJ2-7): NAGVMQNPRHLVRRRGQEARLRCSPMKGHSHVYWYRQLPEEGLKFMVYLQKENIIDESGMPKERFSAEFPKEGPSILRIQQVVRGDSAAYFCASSRDSGEQYFGPGTRLTVT.

The chain has TRBV29-1 and TRBJ2-7, with D possibly TRBD2 on 5 matching bases. CDR3 size: 16 residues. The V end lost 4 bases, the J end lost 4 bases, and 23 bases lay between the germline ends. Germline assignment: CDR1 SQVTM and CDR2 ANQGSEA. CDR3 DNA sequence: TGCAGCGTTGCTTTGTGGGAGCCAAACCGTGCATACGAGCAGTACTTC. Translated: CSVALWEPNRAYEQYF.

V gene TRBV18 combines with J gene TRBJ2-1; TRBD1 agrees at 9 bases. The ends lost 6 bases at V and 7 bases at J; junction bases unmatched: 10. Germline values: CDR1 KGHSH, CDR2 LQKENI. This CDR3 contains 15 residues. In DNA form, the CDR3 reads TGTGCCAGCTCCGAGACCGGGACAGGGCTAAATGAGCAGTTCTTC. It is translated as CASSETGTGLNEQFF.

The rearrangement uses TRBV5-1 and TRBJ1-4; 8 positions match TRBD1. Germline trimming cut 0 bases from V and 2 bases from J; bases unmatched to any gene: 6. The germline V gene encodes CDR1 SGHRS and CDR2 YFSETQ. This CDR3 has 17 amino acids. The DNA of the CDR3 is TGCGCCAGCAGCTTGGTGAACAGGGGGGCCACTAATGAAAAACTGTTTTTT. This translates into CASSLVNRGATNEKLFF.

This clone turned up a few times. The chain uses TRBV5-4 and TRBJ1-2, with D uncertain. Germline CDR1 SGHNT, CDR2 YYREEE (reference sequence). The CDR3 is 16 amino acids. Trimming took 0 bases from V and 1 from J, leaving 13 bases between them. CDR3 sequence reads: CASSLDGGGSNYGYTF. CDR3 nucleotide sequence: TGTGCCAGCAGCTTGGATGGCGGAGGGAGTAACTATGGCTACACCTTC.

This clone was detected only a few times. One end of the junction fails to match germline, which may point to a read error. The gene calls are TRBV16 and TRBJ1-1; 7 positions match TRBD1. Germline lookup yields CDR1 KGHSY and CDR2 FQNENV. CDR3 length: 11 amino acids. CDR3 residues: CASSLATGAYF. CDR3 bases: TGTGCCAGCAGCTTAGCTACAGGGGCCTATTTT.

The chain recombines TRBV2 with TRBJ2-1; weak D call: TRBD2 (5 bases). The CDR3 contains 14 residues. Trimming shortened V by 7 bases and J by 0 bases, and 10 bases separated the two germline ends. CDR1 and CDR2 (germline): SNHLY, FYNNEI. CDR3 protein: CASNPAGSYNEQFF. For the CDR3, the DNA is TGTGCCAGCAACCCCGCGGGCTCCTACAATGAGCAGTTCTTC.

The rearrangement links TRBV5-1 to TRBJ2-7; D may be TRBD2 (6 bases). V was pared by 0 bases and J by 7 bases, with 11 bases between. The germline V gene encodes CDR1 SGHRS and CDR2 YFSETQ. The CDR3 runs to 13 residues. In DNA form, the CDR3 reads TGCGCCAGCAGCTTGGTTACGGGGGAAGAGCAGTACTTC. As protein: CASSLVTGEEQYF.

V and J are TRBV19 and TRBJ1-2, with 7 bases matching TRBD1. V lost 7 bases, J lost 0 bases, and 5 bases stayed unmatched. Looked up from germline, CDR1 is LNHDA and CDR2 is SQIVND (reference sequence). CDR3 length: 14 amino acids. The CDR3 reads CASNRGLANYGYTF. CDR3 nucleotide sequence: TGTGCCAGTAACAGGGGCCTAGCTAACTATGGCTACACCTTC. The variable domain in full, with the rest retrieved from reference TRBV19 and TRBJ1-2, is DGGITQSPKYLFRKEGQNVTLSCEQNLNHDAMYWYRQDPGQGLRLIYYSQIVNDFQKGDIAEGYSVSREKKESFPLTVTSAQKNPTAFYLCASNRGLANYGYTFGSGTRLTVV.

The rearrangement joins TRBV7-9 to TRBJ2-3; D might be TRBD2 (5 bases). The ends were cut back, 1 base at V and 4 bases at J, with 9 bases in the middle. The CDR3 is 14 amino acids. Germline V gene lookup returns CDR1 SEHNR and CDR2 FQNEAQ (reference sequence). The CDR3 here is CASSLEVGADTQYF. The CDR3 DNA sequence: TGTGCCAGCAGCTTAGAAGTCGGGGCAGATACGCAGTATTTT.

As for this clone: The sample carries other DNA sequences with the same CDR3. The V gene is TRBV7-2, the J gene TRBJ1-2; 8 nucleotides match TRBD1. Germline-derived CDR1 and CDR2 are SGHTA and FQGNSA. The CDR3 spans 14 residues. The ends lost 5 bases at V and 2 bases at J; junction bases unmatched: 4. CDR3 nucleotide sequence: TGTGCCAGCAGCCTAGGACAGGGCAACTATGGCTACACCTTC. Its protein product is CASSLGQGNYGYTF.

The chain links TRBV9 to TRBJ1-5; D might be TRBD1 (5 bases). Germline V gives CDR1 SGDLS, CDR2 YYNGEE. The V gene lost 3 bases and the J gene lost 6 bases, with 16 bases spanning the gap. The CDR3 totals 15 residues. The CDR3 sequence is CASSAGQGFRQPQHF. CDR3 in DNA: TGTGCCAGCAGCGCCGGGCAGGGCTTCCGTCAGCCCCAGCATTTT. Based on the CDR3 plus reference TRBV9 and TRBJ1-5, the full variable domain is DSGVTQTPKHLITATGQRVTLRCSPRSGDLSVYWYQQSLDQGLQFLIQYYNGEERAKGNILERFSAQQFPDLHSELNLSSLELGDSALYFCASSAGQGFRQPQHFGDGTRLSIL.

The V call is TRBV28, the J call TRBJ2-3; the D gene is possibly TRBD1 (6 bases). Germline lookup yields CDR1 MDHEN and CDR2 SYDVKM. The CDR3 consists of 16 residues. Between the trimmed V and J ends, which lost 7 bases and 5 bases, there was a span of 22 bases. The CDR3 spells CASIKWKGTQQDTQYF. CDR3 nucleotide sequence: TGTGCCAGCATCAAATGGAAGGGGACACAACAAGATACGCAGTATTTT.

J is TRBJ2-3 and V is TRBV7-3; 11 nucleotides align to TRBD2. The CDR3 runs 15 residues. Germline-derived CDR1 and CDR2 are SGHTA and FQGTGA. Trimming at V came to 5 bases and at J to 5 bases, leaving 6 bases not matched to a gene. For the CDR3, the DNA is TGTGCCAGCAGCAGTAGCGGGAGGGCCGGAGATACGCAGTATTTT. It specifies CASSSSGRAGDTQYF. Variable domain in full (rest from reference TRBV7-3 and TRBJ2-3): GAGVSQTPSNKVTEKGKYVELRCDPISGHTALYWYRQSLGQGPEFLIYFQGTGAADDSGLPNDRFFAVRPEGSVSTLKIQRTERGDSAVYLCASSSSGRAGDTQYFGPGTRLTVL.

The chain couples TRBV28 to TRBJ2-5, with D possibly being TRBD1 (6 bases). The V gene's germline CDR1 is MDHEN and CDR2 SYDVKM. The CDR3 is 12 residues long. Trimming took off 8 bases at V and 6 bases at J, with 13 bases between the two ends. The CDR3 DNA reads TGTGCCAGCCGTGGGGGCAGCAAGACCCAGTACTTC. This translates into CASRGGSKTQYF.

Of note for this clone: Mismatch with germline at one junction end may stem from a read error. The chain joins TRBV18 to TRBJ1-4; perhaps TRBD1 as D (5 bases). The CDR3 extends over 15 amino acids. Per the germline V gene, CDR1 is KGHSH and CDR2 is LQKENI. In nucleotides, the CDR3 is TGTGCCAGCTCACCAGACAGAGCAACTAATGAAAAACTGCTTTTT. Amino acid sequence: CASSPDRATNEKLLF.

The rearrangement joins TRBV7-2 to TRBJ2-4; 14 positions agree with TRBD2. CDR1 and CDR2 (germline): SGHTA, FQGNSA. J gave up 0 bases and V 5 bases, and 6 bases lay outside the gene matches. The CDR3 is 18 amino acids. The CDR3 coding sequence is TGTGCCAGCAGCACCGGGACTAGCGGGGGAGTAGCCAAAAACATTCAGTACTTC. Its protein is CASSTGTSGGVAKNIQYF.

V and J are TRBV7-6 and TRBJ1-3; the D is unclear. Trimming left V 5 bases short and J 2 bases short, with 7 bases between. The CDR3 covers 13 residues. Germline CDR1 reads SGHVS; CDR2 reads FNYEAQ. CDR3 sequence (DNA): TGTGCCAGCAGCCTTAATACTGGAAACACCATATATTTT. Its translation: CASSLNTGNTIYF.

J is TRBJ2-1 and V is TRBV13, with TRBD1 as a possible D gene (5 bases). V was trimmed by 5 bases and J by 0 bases, leaving 17 bases between them. CDR1 and CDR2 from the germline V gene are PRHDT and FYEKMQ (reference sequence). The CDR3 has 17 residues. Written as DNA, the CDR3 is TGTGCCAGCAGCCGGTCTAAGGGGTTGCTCTCCTACAATGAGCAGTTCTTC. Its protein product is CASSRSKGLLSYNEQFF.